The clone carrying this T cell receptor (beta chain) was picked up a small number of times. The sample originates from a study of blood T cell repertoires in COVID-19. The wider study: T cells, B-cell-depleted T cells, or PBMCs supplied cDNA or gDNA.

This CDR3 region has 14 residues. Trimming left V 2 bases short and J 4 bases short, with 12 bases between. Looked up from germline, CDR1 is SQVTM and CDR2 is ANQGSEA. Only in-frame clones appear in the TCRdb table, and some are missing; sequencing was by immunoSEQ multiplex PCR. Among over 110,000 clones, 81% were seen once, and the ten largest hold 7.5% to 9%. The sample was peripheral blood. This sequence joins TRBV29-1 and TRBJ1-3, with D perhaps TRBD1 (6 bases). The receptor was derived from a human donor in a cohort sampled during active COVID-19. Here the CDR3 DNA reads TGCAGCGTTGAAAGAATGGGGGCGGGAAACACCATATATTTT. Amino acids: CSVERMGAGNTIYF.